Shown below are 8 T cell receptor beta chains from a single sample sequenced in a study of T cell clonotyping in hematopoietic cell transplantation. Generated by immunoSEQ multiplex PCR, the TCRdb table keeps only in-frame clones and is missing some. Of 69,000 or so clones in the sample, around 94% were seen once. Input material: peripheral blood mononuclear cells. The receptors here all came from a man over 45 in good health. Some clones in this sample may be carry-over from other donors' samples.

The chain carries TRBV2 and TRBJ1-1; a weak D match, TRBD1 (5 bases). The CDR3 is 14 residues long. V shed 6 bases and J shed 4 bases, with 15 bases lying between them. Looked up from germline, CDR1 is SNHLY and CDR2 is FYNNEI. The CDR3 reads CASRGGSGLTEAFF. The CDR3 coding sequence is TGTGCCAGCAGGGGGGGGTCGGGGCTCACTGAAGCTTTCTTT.

The V gene is TRBV5-4, the J gene TRBJ2-5; D tentatively fits TRBD1 or TRBD2 (5 bases each). The CDR3 contains 15 residues. CDR1 and CDR2 (germline): SGHNT, YYREEE (reference sequence). V was trimmed by 2 bases and J by 2 bases, leaving 13 bases between them. The CDR3 bases are TGTGCCAGCAGCTTCCGGGGACGGGATCAAGAGACCCAGTACTTC. Translation gives CASSFRGRDQETQYF.

The genes are TRBV7-2 and TRBJ2-5; 15 positions match TRBD2. Germline V lookup: CDR1 SGHTA, CDR2 FQGNSA. Trimming removed 1 base from V and 14 bases from J; junction bases left unmatched: 5. The CDR3 extends over 14 amino acids. The CDR3 nucleotides read TGTGCCAGCAGCTTAGTTAGGACTAGCGGGGGGGATTACTTC. It yields the protein CASSLVRTSGGDYF.

The chain has TRBV19 and TRBJ1-2, with D tentatively TRBD1 (5 bases). V was clipped by 7 bases and J by 4 bases, with 22 bases between them. CDR1 is LNHDA and CDR2 is SQIVND in the germline V gene (reference sequence). This CDR3 region has 16 residues. CDR3 in amino acids: CASIQDQGSLGYGYTF. The DNA for the CDR3 is TGTGCCAGTATCCAAGATCAGGGCTCTCTCGGCTATGGCTACACCTTC. The full variable domain, rest sourced from reference TRBV19 and TRBJ1-2, is DGGITQSPKYLFRKEGQNVTLSCEQNLNHDAMYWYRQDPGQGLRLIYYSQIVNDFQKGDIAEGYSVSREKKESFPLTVTSAQKNPTAFYLCASIQDQGSLGYGYTFGSGTRLTVV.

The chain joins TRBV29-1 to TRBJ2-3; the D gene is possibly TRBD2 (5 bases). The germline gives CDR1 SQVTM, CDR2 ANQGSEA. CDR3 length equals 13 residues. V was cut by 6 bases and J by 5 bases, with 15 bases left in between. Here the CDR3 reads CSVETTSQDTQYF. Written as DNA, the CDR3 is TGCAGCGTCGAGACTACCAGTCAAGATACGCAGTATTTT.

The chain has TRBV11-3 and TRBJ2-7; D may match TRBD1 or TRBD2 (6 bases each). V lost 5 bases to trimming and J lost 1 base, with 15 bases between them. Germline CDR1 and CDR2: SGHNT and YENEEA. This CDR3 has 15 amino acids. CDR3 sequence: CASSAGTGSSYEQYF. The CDR3 nucleotides read TGTGCCAGCAGCGCGGGAACAGGGTCGTCCTACGAGCAGTACTTC.

The chain couples TRBV11-3 to TRBJ1-1, with D unclear. Germline lookup yields CDR1 SGHNT and CDR2 YENEEA. The CDR3 contains 14 residues. V was clipped by 2 bases and J by 2 bases, with 9 bases between them. The CDR3 loop reads CASSLRDENTEAFF. CDR3 bases: TGTGCCAGCAGCTTAAGGGATGAAAACACTGAAGCTTTCTTT.

The rearrangement joins TRBV27 to TRBJ1-2; 8 bases agree with TRBD1. V dropped 3 bases and J dropped 4; count of bases not matched to a gene: 10. This CDR3 has 16 residues. CDR1 is MNHEY, CDR2 SMNVEV, per germline (reference sequence). Here the CDR3 reads CASSFNQGARTYGYTF. In DNA, the CDR3 is TGTGCCAGCAGTTTTAACCAGGGGGCGCGAACCTATGGCTACACCTTC.